The 29 T cell receptor beta chains given below trace back to one sample, sequenced in a study of CXCR3-negative and CXCR3-positive naive CD8 T cells. Antigens of these TCRs are unknown. Through 5' RACE with UMI labels, the TRB cDNA libraries were prepared. Following a re-call of the 5' RACE reads, TCRdb has one entry per CDR3 protein and lacks DNA. The repertoire table contains under 85,000 distinct CDR3 sequences. Notes on the study in general: More hydrophobic TRB CDR3s were found in CXCR3-positive naive cells than in CXCR3-negative naive cells.

Sequencing input: naive CXCR3+ CD8+ T cells from blood. Subset noted: CD45RO-CCR7+CD27+CD95- naive CD8+ T cells expressing CXCR3 (TNR3+). The receptors were sampled from a human donor in good health. Some clones in this sample may be carry-over from other donors' samples.

The genes are TRBV4-3 and TRBJ2-7; TCRdb outputs TRBD1, but without DNA this stays unchecked. Germline loops: CDR1 LGHNA, CDR2 YSLEER. The CDR3 sequence is 13 residues long. The CDR3: CASSHGTGAPYTF.

CDR3 region: CASSPRGPQGTDTQYF. The genes are TRBV7-2 and TRBJ2-3; TCRdb names TRBD1, which stays unverified in the absence of DNA. This CDR3 is built from 16 residues. CDR1 and CDR2 (germline): SGHTA, FQGNSA.

The rearrangement uses TRBV7-6 and TRBJ2-7; TCRdb calls TRBD1, which cannot be checked without DNA. The CDR3 totals 14 residues. Germline assignment: CDR1 SGHVS and CDR2 FNYEAQ. CDR3: CASSLPGGIYEQYF.

The V and J genes are TRBV7-6 and TRBJ2-5; the TCRdb D gene call, TRBD1, has no DNA to confirm it. CDR3 length: 15 residues. Germline V gene sequence: CDR1 SGHVS, CDR2 FNYEAQ. This chain's CDR3 is CASSLGGGVQETQYF. The variable domain in full, with the rest retrieved from reference TRBV7-6 and TRBJ2-5, is GAGVSQSPRYKVTKRGQDVALRCDPISGHVSLYWYRQALGQGPEFLTYFNYEAQQDKSGLPNDRFSAERPEGSISTLTIQRTEQRDSAMYRCASSLGGGVQETQYFGPGTRLLVL.

The chain employs TRBV7-8 and TRBJ2-5; TCRdb calls TRBD2, which cannot be checked without DNA. Germline assignment: CDR1 SGHVS and CDR2 FQNEAQ. The CDR3 is 18 residues long. CDR3 protein: CASSLPKVLAGVIETQYF.

V and J are TRBV7-2 and TRBJ2-1; there is no DNA to check the TCRdb D call of TRBD2. Germline CDR1 and CDR2: SGHTA and FQGNSA. The CDR3 runs to 15 residues. The CDR3 is CASSPLAGSHNEQFF.

The gene calls are TRBV7-9 and TRBJ2-7. The CDR3 is 11 residues long. The germline V gene has CDR1 SEHNR and CDR2 FQNEAQ (reference sequence). The CDR3 loop is CASSRAGEQYF.

This chain links TRBV4-2 with TRBJ2-5; without DNA, the TCRdb call of TRBD1 cannot be checked. This CDR3 is 14 amino acids long. Germline V gene data show CDR1 as LGHNA and CDR2 as YNFKEQ. The CDR3 sequence is CASSHPGPQETQYF.

CDR3 in amino acids: CASKGDSGNTIYF. The rearrangement links TRBV2 to TRBJ1-3; TCRdb names TRBD1, which stays unverified in the absence of DNA. CDR1 and CDR2 from the germline V gene are SNHLY and FYNNEI. The CDR3 spans 13 residues. The complete variable domain, with remaining parts taken from reference TRBV2 and TRBJ1-3, reads EPEVTQTPSHQVTQMGQEVILRCVPISNHLYFYWYRQILGQKVEFLVSFYNNEISEKSEIFDDQFSVERPDGSNFTLKIRSTKLEDSAMYFCASKGDSGNTIYFGEGSWLTVV.

V and J are TRBV2 and TRBJ2-2; TCRdb returns TRBD1, unconfirmable since there is no DNA. Germline V gene data show CDR1 as SNHLY and CDR2 as FYNNEI. The CDR3 runs 17 residues. The CDR3 protein is CASSEALRGVNTGELFF. Full variable domain (remainder filled in from reference TRBV2 and TRBJ2-2): EPEVTQTPSHQVTQMGQEVILRCVPISNHLYFYWYRQILGQKVEFLVSFYNNEISEKSEIFDDQFSVERPDGSNFTLKIRSTKLEDSAMYFCASSEALRGVNTGELFFGEGSRLTVL.

CDR3 region: CASSLEGTHQETQYF. The genes are TRBV11-3 and TRBJ2-5; TCRdb's D call, TRBD1, is unchecked because there is no DNA. Germline assignment: CDR1 SGHNT and CDR2 YENEEA. CDR3 length equals 15 residues. Full variable domain (rest looked up from reference TRBV11-3 and TRBJ2-5): EAGVVQSPRYKIIEKKQPVAFWCNPISGHNTLYWYLQNLGQGPELLIRYENEEAVDDSQLPKDRFSAERLKGVDSTLKIQPAELGDSAVYLCASSLEGTHQETQYFGPGTRLLVL.

This sequence joins TRBV4-1 and TRBJ1-2; TCRdb returns TRBD1, unconfirmable since there is no DNA. Germline V gene data show CDR1 as MGHRA and CDR2 as YSYEKL. The CDR3 covers 16 residues. The CDR3: CASSQEGGLVLYGYTF.

The chain combines TRBV7-2 with TRBJ1-3; TCRdb outputs TRBD1, but without DNA this stays unchecked. The CDR3 extends over 18 amino acids. The germline CDR1 and CDR2 sequences are SGHTA and FQGNSA. This CDR3 is CASSLSPGTVRSGNTIYF.

The chain has TRBV7-8 and TRBJ2-5; TCRdb names TRBD2, which stays unverified in the absence of DNA. Germline assignment: CDR1 SGHVS and CDR2 FQNEAQ. The CDR3 has 16 amino acids. This CDR3 is CASSTNPAGVRETQYF.

This chain joins TRBV29-1 and TRBJ1-2; as DNA is missing, the TRBD1 call by TCRdb cannot be tested. From germline, CDR1 is SQVTM and CDR2 ANQGSEA. The CDR3 totals 14 residues. This CDR3 is CSVDAGGANYGYTF.

The chain carries TRBV29-1 and TRBJ1-4; the D call from TCRdb, TRBD1, cannot be confirmed without DNA. From germline, CDR1 is SQVTM and CDR2 ANQGSEA. CDR3 length: 13 residues. CDR3 loop: CSVEATRDEKLFF.

The chain joins TRBV7-6 to TRBJ2-2; checking the TCRdb D call of TRBD1 is not possible without DNA. The CDR3 runs to 14 residues. Germline V lookup: CDR1 SGHVS, CDR2 FNYEAQ. CDR3 in amino acids: CASSAGQITGELFF.

The V gene is TRBV29-1, the J gene TRBJ2-7; TCRdb reports TRBD1, a call that lacks DNA to check it against. The germline V gene has CDR1 SQVTM and CDR2 ANQGSEA. This CDR3 has 16 residues. CDR3 sequence: CSVEFRGQGASREQYF.

The chain joins TRBV27 to TRBJ1-2. This CDR3 is built from 13 residues. Germline V gene sequence: CDR1 MNHEY, CDR2 SMNVEV (reference sequence). The CDR3: CASSFDSNYGYTF.

The chain carries TRBV7-9 and TRBJ2-1; the D gene TCRdb calls, TRBD2, cannot be checked with no DNA. Germline loops: CDR1 SEHNR, CDR2 FQNEAQ (reference sequence). CDR3 size: 16 residues. The CDR3 loop reads CASSRTSGGPYNEQFF. Variable domain in full (rest from reference TRBV7-9 and TRBJ2-1): DTGVSQNPRHKITKRGQNVTFRCDPISEHNRLYWYRQTLGQGPEFLTYFQNEAQLEKSRLLSDRFSAERPKGSFSTLEIQRTEQGDSAMYLCASSRTSGGPYNEQFFGPGTRLTVL.

The chain has TRBV10-3 and TRBJ2-7; TCRdb lists TRBD2, though no DNA is available to test this call. The CDR3 runs 13 residues. Germline CDR1 ENHRY, CDR2 SYGVKD. The CDR3 protein is CATGTSVGDEQYF.

The chain uses TRBV29-1 and TRBJ2-7; TCRdb reports TRBD1, a call that lacks DNA to check it against. Germline V gene data show CDR1 as SQVTM and CDR2 as ANQGSEA. There are 14 residues in the CDR3. CDR3 sequence: CSVEGQGPYSLQYF.

The chain uses TRBV21-1 and TRBJ2-4; TCRdb selects TRBD1, and the lack of DNA leaves this call unchecked. TRBV21-1 has pseudogene status. The CDR3 length is 14 residues. The CDR3 protein is CASSLGTVKNIQYF.

The genes are TRBV6-6 and TRBJ2-1; TCRdb's D gene call, TRBD2, goes unchecked for lack of DNA. The germline V gene encodes CDR1 MNHNY and CDR2 SVGAGI (reference sequence). The CDR3 is made up of 14 amino acids. CDR3 residues: CASRVAGGFSEQFF.

The CDR3 reads CSARGPGPTGNTIYF. The chain recombines TRBV20-1 with TRBJ1-3. The CDR3 spans 15 residues. Germline V CDR1 and CDR2: DFQATT, SNEGSKA (reference sequence).

The chain uses TRBV20-1 and TRBJ1-1. The CDR3 runs to 14 residues. Germline values: CDR1 DFQATT, CDR2 SNEGSKA (reference sequence). The CDR3 loop is CSARIRLVNTEAFF.

V usage is TRBV5-1 and J usage is TRBJ2-3; the TCRdb call, TRBD1, lacks DNA for checking. CDR3 size: 13 residues. Germline CDR1 SGHRS, CDR2 YFSETQ. The CDR3 sequence: CASIPPSTDTQYF.

The chain recombines TRBV7-9 with TRBJ2-1; the TCRdb D gene call, TRBD1, has no DNA to confirm it. The CDR3 totals 14 residues. The germline V gene has CDR1 SEHNR and CDR2 FQNEAQ (reference sequence). Here the CDR3 reads CASSLETGVNEQFF.

This chain uses TRBV11-2 with TRBJ2-7; TCRdb's assignment of TRBD1 cannot be checked, as there is no DNA. Germline V lookup: CDR1 SGHAT, CDR2 FQNNGV. The CDR3 totals 15 residues. The CDR3 sequence is CTSSLTGPHGYEQYF.